Ten or more counts support the clone carrying this TCR beta chain. Antigen: not known. The record originates from a study of T cell repertoires in cytomegalovirus infection. Study-wide context: Public TCR beta signatures were indicative of both CMV infection and a matching HLA type.

The CDR3 runs 14 residues. Germline V gives CDR1 SGHTA, CDR2 FQGNSA. Trimming pared 5 bases from V and 0 bases from J, leaving 10 bases between. Whole-study findings and limits: The ex vivo response was dominated by HLA-C-restricted CMV-specific TCR beta clonotypes.

MiXCR, applied by TCRdb to the reads, yields one record per CDR3 protein. Here the sample spans about 310,000 distinct CDR3 sequences, around a sixth being singletons. Sample: PBMCs. The chain combines TRBV7-2 with TRBJ2-5, with D possibly matching TRBD1 (5 bases). The clonotype originates from a human donor in good health (CMV status not recorded). Some clones in this sample may be carry-over from other donors' samples. The CDR3: CASSGRRDQETQYF. The CDR3 region has the DNA TGTGCCAGCAGCGGACGCAGGGACCAAGAGACCCAGTACTTC.